This TCR beta chain was profiled in a study of T cell responses to AZD1222 COVID-19 vaccine. In the study overall: Pooling covered second doses at about 4 or about 12 weeks. Study-wide points: Reportedly, nearly half the spike-specific TCRs target unmutated variant regions. Clonal diversity was possibly underestimated; the donors were predominantly white British and more often female. Every sample of the repertoires postdated the peak T cell response.

Using immunoSEQ multiplex PCR, the repertoire was profiled, and TCRdb retains in-frame clones only, with some absent. The sample yields over 90,000 clones, roughly 84% seen once. The CDR3 runs to 13 residues. The V end lost 1 base, the J end lost 4 bases, and 5 bases lay between the germline ends. Remarks on this clone: Its target is not known.

The sample consisted of peripheral blood, taken on day 0 of AZD1222 vaccination. The clonotype was recovered from an adult in good health. V and J are TRBV12-3 or TRBV12-4 and TRBJ1-3, with D unresolved. CDR3: CASSLGRGNTIYF. CDR3 sequence (DNA): TGTGCCAGCAGTTTAGGGCGGGGAAACACCATATATTTT.